The clone carrying this T cell receptor beta chain has a handful of counts. These data are taken from a study of T cells of healthy individuals. The V and J ends lost 3 bases and 4 bases respectively, with 8 bases between them. Germline CDR1 is SGHVS and CDR2 is FQNEAQ. The CDR3 spans 13 residues. MiXCR, run by TCRdb on the 5' RACE reads, gives a single entry per CDR3 protein. Seen here are about 96,000 distinct CDR3 sequences, 17% observed once, and the top ten hold about 6.2%. J is TRBJ2-3 and V is TRBV7-8; D gene uncertain. The TCR originated in a human donor in good health. The CDR3 DNA is TGTGCCAGCAGCTTGTCCAGACCAGATACGCAGTATTTT. Its translation: CASSLSRPDTQYF.